Following are 4 T cell receptor beta chains from one sample sequenced in a study of T cell changes during pregnancy in multiple sclerosis. The repertoire was sequenced with immunoSEQ multiplex PCR; TCRdb's copy has only in-frame clones and lacks some. The sample lists tens of thousands of clones; around nine tenths were seen once. The sample here was CD4+ T cells from peripheral blood mononuclear cells, taken in the second trimester of pregnancy. The receptor set was obtained from a female donor with multiple sclerosis, enrolled in a pregnancy study.

This chain uses TRBV7-2 with TRBJ2-7, with 7 nucleotides matching TRBD2. Germline V gene data show CDR1 as SGHTA and CDR2 as FQGNSA. The CDR3 length is 12 residues. The V gene end was trimmed by 5 bases and the J gene end by 10 bases; junction bases not matched to a gene: 8. The CDR3 is CASSPREEKQYF. The CDR3 coding sequence is TGTGCCAGCAGCCCCCGGGAGGAGAAACAGTACTTC.

The chain couples TRBV7-9 to TRBJ2-3; TRBD2 matches at 7 bases. The CDR3 loop spans 15 amino acids. V lost 3 bases and J lost 6; bases outside the gene matches: 9. CDR1 and CDR2 from the germline V gene are SEHNR and FQNEAQ (reference sequence). CDR3 loop: CASSFGGGGRDTQYF. The CDR3 DNA reads TGTGCCAGCAGCTTTGGTGGGGGAGGGCGCGATACGCAGTATTTT.

CDR3 DNA: TGTGCCAGCAGTTACATGGAGGCCACAGATACGCAGTATTTT. This translates into CASSYMEATDTQYF. This chain uses TRBV6-5 with TRBJ2-3, with D possibly being TRBD2 (5 bases). Germline V gives CDR1 MNHEY, CDR2 SVGAGI. The ends were cut back, 2 bases at V and 2 bases at J, with 8 bases in the middle. This CDR3 is built from 14 residues.

This chain connects TRBV4-2 to TRBJ2-5; D unresolved. V was trimmed by 0 bases and J by 2 bases, leaving 7 bases between them. The CDR3 covers 14 residues. CDR1 and CDR2 from the germline V gene are LGHNA and YNFKEQ. This CDR3 reads CASSQDDKQETQYF. CDR3 DNA: TGTGCCAGCAGCCAAGACGACAAACAAGAGACCCAGTACTTC.